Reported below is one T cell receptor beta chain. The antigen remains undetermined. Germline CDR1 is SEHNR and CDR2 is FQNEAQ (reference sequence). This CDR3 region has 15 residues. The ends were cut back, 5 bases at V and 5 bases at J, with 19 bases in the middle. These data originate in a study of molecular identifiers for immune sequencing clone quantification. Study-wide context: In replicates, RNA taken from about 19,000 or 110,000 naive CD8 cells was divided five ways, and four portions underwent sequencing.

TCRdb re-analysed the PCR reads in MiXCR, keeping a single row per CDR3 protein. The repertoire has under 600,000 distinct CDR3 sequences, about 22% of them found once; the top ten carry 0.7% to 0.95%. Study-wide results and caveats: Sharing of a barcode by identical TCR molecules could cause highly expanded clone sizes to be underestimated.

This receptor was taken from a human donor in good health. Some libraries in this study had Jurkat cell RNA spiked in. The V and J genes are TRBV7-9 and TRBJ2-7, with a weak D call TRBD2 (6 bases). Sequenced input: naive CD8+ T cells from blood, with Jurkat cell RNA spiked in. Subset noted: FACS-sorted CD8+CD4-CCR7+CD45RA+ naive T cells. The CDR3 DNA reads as TGTGCCAGCAGCCGGAGGGCAGCAGGGATCCACGAGCAGTACTTC. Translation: CASSRRAAGIHEQYF.